This entry concerns a single TCR beta chain. There is no known antigen for this receptor. No per-base quality is available; no much larger clone lies one base away. In total, roughly 670 healthy bone marrow donors made up the cohort. At the time of sampling, all cohort members were nominally healthy, though unrecorded immune exposures were likely present. The donor was CMV seronegative and was included in the group of a few hundred seronegative cohort members. Every donor gave a peripheral blood sample, and the peripheral blood mononuclear cells from that sample were used for TCR beta sequencing. Genomic DNA was extracted from the blood cell samples with the Qiagen DNeasy Blood Extraction Kit. Library preparation employed the immunoSEQ multiplex PCR assay. A mixture of 60 forward primers for TCR Vbeta segments and 13 reverse primers for TCR Jbeta segments was used in the multiplex PCR. A multiplex PCR assay on genomic DNA amplified the CDR3 region of rearranged TCR beta genes. The Illumina HiSeq System was used to sequence the amplified TCR beta libraries as 87-base-pair reads. Per the authors' processing: A later analysis tallied tens of millions of unique TCR beta chains across the 666 repertoires, and some 10 million of those chains were shared by two or more donors. Raw reads were error-corrected and collapsed into unique sequences with a nearest-neighbor algorithm that merged closely related sequences to remove PCR and sequencing errors. To assign V, D and J gene segments, CDR3 sequences were aligned to IMGT reference sequences. Each retained sequence needed at least a six-nucleotide match to both a V gene segment and a J gene segment. A rearrangement was called productive if the CDR3 had no stop codons and remained in frame with V and J, and every other rearrangement was called non-productive. CDR3 was defined according to IMGT convention as the region running from the second conserved V-encoded cysteine to the conserved J-encoded phenylalanine. Sequences without an unambiguous match to a single V gene segment were excluded from the earlier analysis of over 500 of the donors. In an earlier analysis of 450 to 750 of the donors, a V segment was called functional when productive rearrangements were above 56.7%, and segregating when the standard deviation between donors exceeded 5%. To diagnose cytomegalovirus status from the catalog of TCR beta chain sequences, a statistical classification framework was built. In a later analysis, V and J genes were assigned by comparing TCR nucleotide sequences against IMGT/GENE-DB human TR gene sequences. In a later analysis, CDR3 sequences and most-parsimonious VDJ recombination scenarios were assigned using the TCRdist pipeline. In a later analysis, every TCR beta chain was defined by the combination of its CDR3 amino acid sequence and its V-gene family, and reads without a unique V-gene family were dropped. A later analysis removed several hundred highly shared, low-generation-probability nucleotide sequences to deal with suspected cross-contamination and a sequencing artifact. In a later analysis, a clonal expansion index was calculated for each public chain from normalized within-repertoire ranks of inferred template counts. In a later analysis, generation probabilities were computed with a VDJ recombination model fitted to out-of-frame rearrangements, and the resulting probabilities were checked against IGoR. In a later analysis, hypergeometric tests were used to score TCR-TCR, TCR-HLA and TCR-CMV co-occurrence, with a repertoire-size bias correction applied to TCR pairs. A later analysis estimated false discovery rates by permuting HLA or CMV assignments 20 times. A later analysis grouped co-occurring TCRs with DBSCAN, adding TCRdist sequence similarity when clustering within HLA-allele-positive subsets. Repertoires with fewer than 30,000 or more than 120,000 public chains were left out of co-occurrence clustering, as were five repertoires with anomalous nucleotide sharing. The clones in this table, taken by TCRdb from immuneACCESS, are in-frame only. Not every clone is retained; where verified, under half of the shortfall comes from an unresolved V gene, and the cause of the rest is unknown. The D gene and trimming were derived from the DNA, and the V and J assignments and clone size from that table. The sample records 140,000 to 150,000 clones, over 60% of which are singletons. 1.8% of the sample lies in the top ten.

The data derive from a study of cytomegalovirus exposure and HLA in healthy donors (dated by TCRdb to 2016 to 2017). With respect to the entire study: In an earlier analysis of under 600 of the donors, about 270 Gb of sequence data and 100 million or so unique TCR beta sequences from about 180 million T cells were reported. About 280 gigabases of sequencing data and around 85 million unique TCR sequences made up an early release that covered 500 to 700 HLA-typed donors. Of the 300 to 500 genotyped donors, 81% were placed in the genetic ancestry cluster associated with self-reported Caucasian donors. The study aimed to test whether cataloging public T cell receptors could reveal signatures of past pathogen exposure. Using immunosequencing, the study profiled T cell repertoires from about 620 subjects and related those repertoires to cytomegalovirus serostatus. In addition to the first cohort of about 650 subjects, a separate validation cohort of about 120 different subjects was used. The study combined high-throughput TCR immunosequencing, statistical association of individual TCRs with disease status, and machine learning to predict cytomegalovirus infection status. A later analysis re-analyzed previously published TCR beta repertoires from about 600 donors and added high-resolution HLA genotyping to study TCR occurrence patterns. The later analysis used no new phenotypic data to find candidate immune exposures, relying instead on TCR beta sequences and their occurrence across donors. An earlier analysis of fewer than 700 of the donors applied high-throughput TCR beta sequencing to assess whether each TCR beta V gene segment acted as functional or pseudogenic. Donor age, sex, ethnicity and CMV serostatus were compiled alongside the repertoire data. A later genetic analysis took genome-wide SNP genotypes for about 65% of the 666 donors and used that subset as a discovery cohort. Every discovery cohort repertoire had been produced on one sequencing platform. Class I and class II HLA loci were covered by the typing at four-digit resolution. Typing coverage differed by locus: A, B, C, DRB1 and DQB1 were typed in about 620-630 donors, DQA1 in 500 to 550, DPA1 in 600 to 610, and DPB1 in 450 to 480. Five DR-DQ haplotypes were treated as single units for association and clustering because of strong linkage in the cohort. Among roughly 400 genotyped donors of the cohort, an average of roughly 230,000 unique TCR beta nucleotide sequences was sequenced per donor, of which roughly 17% were non-productive. General conclusions and limits of the study: Because the 87-base-pair reads could not distinguish some IMGT-functional V segments, including TRBV6-2 and TRBV6-3, those segments were excluded. Three of the identified cytomegalovirus-associated TCR beta chains were confirmed in vitro to be specific for cytomegalovirus antigens. In a later analysis, about 17,000 TCR beta sequences were associated with specific HLA alleles at a false discovery rate of 0.05. V-gene and J-gene trimming of TCR beta chains was associated with a missense DCLRE1C variant in a later genetic analysis, and the association was replicated in an independent cohort. Compared with equally common non-associated chains, HLA-associated TCR beta chains in a later analysis were more clonally expanded and had lower generation probabilities. For the cohort, immune exposure information was limited to CMV serostatus. A further reported finding was that TCR beta sequences accurately predicted the HLA-A and HLA-B alleles for most subjects in the first cohort. Presence/absence analyses assumed roughly uniform sequencing depth across donors, an assumption that may not hold. When HLA alleles, especially DR and DQ, strongly co-occurred, attributing TCR associations to individual alleles was difficult. HLA typing was unavailable for some donors at each locus, so association tests used only the typed subset. In a later analysis, the rate of TCR association differed among HLA loci, with DRB1 alleles having the most associated TCRs and HLA-C alleles having the fewest. Most TCR sequences were observed very rarely across donors, whereas some public TCRs were present in many individuals. Linkage disequilibrium might explain the correlated functional status among segregating V segments, but an unknown experimental factor could not be ruled out. According to a later genetic analysis, donors in an Asian-associated ancestry cluster had fewer N-insertions in productive TCRs than the approximately 700-donor mean. The study listed 164 TCR beta chains as associated with cytomegalovirus. Broadly in line with IMGT annotations, most TCR beta V segments showed up in productive rearrangements about 87% or about 30% of the time in an earlier analysis of approximately 640 of the donors. The earlier analysis of a few hundred of the donors excluded approximately 15 rarely observed V segments, including chromosome 9 orphons, because counts were too low. Cytomegalovirus status was reported to be diagnosed by the classifier with high specificity and sensitivity in both the original and validation cohorts. Only TCR beta chains were sequenced in this cohort, and the absence of alpha or paired-chain data limited detectable features. According to a later analysis, parvovirus B19, influenza, CMV and Epstein-Barr virus appeared linked to several top co-occurrence clusters. According to the authors, the approach could potentially be generalized to other disease states and immunological phenotypes. A cluster of highly shared sequence variants was judged likely to be a technical artifact of the sequencing pipeline. A later analysis found that most CMV-associated TCR beta chains appeared HLA-restricted, with HLA associations seemingly driven largely by CMV exposure.

From a lookup of the germline V gene, CDR1 and CDR2 are SQVTM and ANQGSEA. Relative to germline, V is missing 2 bases and J is missing 0 bases, with 7 bases of the junction outside any gene match. The cysteine opens and the phenylalanine closes a CDR3 of 17 amino acids. Only the CDR3 DNA is retained, 51 bases long and in frame from the first base. This sequence originates from a man between 35 and 55 years old in good health and CMV-seronegative. The chain is assembled from TRBV29-1 and TRBJ2-1, and TRBD2 matches 10 of the central bases. Sequenced input: PBMCs. The DNA is as follows: TGCAGCGTTGAACTAGCGGGAGAGATGAGCTCCTACAATGAGCAGTTCTTC. Its coded protein is CSVELAGEMSSYNEQFF.